This TCR beta chain derives from a study of CD8+ T cells in alopecia areata. Once RNA had been extracted, it was reverse transcribed into cDNA to act as the sequencing template. Sequenced by immunoSEQ multiplex PCR; TCRdb stores in-frame clones only, minus some. The table lists a few hundred thousand clones, less than 45% of them singletons. The treatment is: oral pan-JAK inhibitor, 5-10 mg twice daily. The CDR3 runs 18 residues. Per the germline V gene, CDR1 is SGHRS and CDR2 is YFSETQ. V lost 4 bases to trimming and J lost 5 bases, with 27 bases between them. In this sample, this clone turned up once.

The source was CD4+ T cells sorted from blood, collected at roughly week 30, from a patient treated with tofacitinib. This TCR was sampled from a human donor with alopecia areata. The V call is TRBV5-1, the J call TRBJ1-1; D call uncertain. The CDR3 region has the DNA TGCGCCAGCAGCCCGGGCCTCCCCCTCTCCTCCTGGGTGACTGAAGCTTTCTTT. Translated, it gives CASSPGLPLSSWVTEAFF.